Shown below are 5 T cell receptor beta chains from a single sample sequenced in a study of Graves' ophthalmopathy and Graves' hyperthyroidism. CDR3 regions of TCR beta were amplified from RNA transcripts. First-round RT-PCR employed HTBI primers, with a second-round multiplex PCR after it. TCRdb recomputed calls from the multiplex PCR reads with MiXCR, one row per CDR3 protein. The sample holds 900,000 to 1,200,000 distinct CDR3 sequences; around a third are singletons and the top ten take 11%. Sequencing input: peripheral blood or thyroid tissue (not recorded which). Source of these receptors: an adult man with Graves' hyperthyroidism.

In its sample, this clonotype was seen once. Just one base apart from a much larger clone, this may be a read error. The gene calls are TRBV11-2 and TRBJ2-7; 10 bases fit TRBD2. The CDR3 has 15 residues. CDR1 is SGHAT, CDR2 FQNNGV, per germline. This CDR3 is CASSSATSGIYELYF. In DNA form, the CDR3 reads TGTGCCAGCAGCTCAGCTACTAGCGGGATTTACGAGCTGTACTTC.

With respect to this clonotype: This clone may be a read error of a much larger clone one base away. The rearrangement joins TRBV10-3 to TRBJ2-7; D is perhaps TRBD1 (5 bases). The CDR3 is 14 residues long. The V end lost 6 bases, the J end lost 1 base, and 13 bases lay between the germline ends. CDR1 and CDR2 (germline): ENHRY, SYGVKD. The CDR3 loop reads CAISYDRQSYEQYF. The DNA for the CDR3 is TGTGCCATCAGCTACGATCGACAGTCCTACGAGCAGTACTTC.

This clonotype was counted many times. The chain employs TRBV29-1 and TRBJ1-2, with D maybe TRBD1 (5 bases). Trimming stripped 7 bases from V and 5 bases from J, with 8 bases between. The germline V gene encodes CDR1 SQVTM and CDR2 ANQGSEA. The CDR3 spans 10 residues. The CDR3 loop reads CSADRYGYTF. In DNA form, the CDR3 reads TGCAGCGCAGACAGATATGGCTACACCTTC.

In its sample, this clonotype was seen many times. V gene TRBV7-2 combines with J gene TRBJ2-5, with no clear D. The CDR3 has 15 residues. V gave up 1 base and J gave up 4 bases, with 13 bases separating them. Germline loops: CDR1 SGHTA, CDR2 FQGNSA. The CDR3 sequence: CASSLGRGWTETQYF. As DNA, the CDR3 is TGTGCCAGCAGCTTAGGACGTGGGTGGACAGAGACCCAGTACTTC.

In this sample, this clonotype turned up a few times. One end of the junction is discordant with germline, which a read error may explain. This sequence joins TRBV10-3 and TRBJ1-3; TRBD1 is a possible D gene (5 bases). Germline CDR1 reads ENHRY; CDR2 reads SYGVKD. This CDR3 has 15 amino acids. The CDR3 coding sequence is TGTGCCAGCAGTCACCGGGGAGGGGTAGGAAACACCATATATTTT. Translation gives CASSHRGGVGNTIYF.